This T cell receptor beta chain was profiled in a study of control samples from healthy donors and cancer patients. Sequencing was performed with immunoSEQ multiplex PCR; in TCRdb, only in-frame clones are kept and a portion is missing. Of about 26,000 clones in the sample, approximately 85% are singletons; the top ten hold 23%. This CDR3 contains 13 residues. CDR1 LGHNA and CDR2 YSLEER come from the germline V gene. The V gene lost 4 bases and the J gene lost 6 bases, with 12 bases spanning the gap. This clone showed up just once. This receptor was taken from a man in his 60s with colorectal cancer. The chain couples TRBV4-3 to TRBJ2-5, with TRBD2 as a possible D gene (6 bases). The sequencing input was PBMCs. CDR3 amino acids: CASSRRLGQTQYF. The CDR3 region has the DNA TGCGCCAGCAGCCGACGACTAGGTCAGACCCAGTACTTC.